Listed below are T cell receptor beta chains from one sample, sequenced in a study of blood T cell repertoires in COVID-19. Data came from immunoSEQ multiplex PCR; TCRdb stores just in-frame clones and leaves some out. The sample has fewer than 300,000 clones, roughly four fifths seen once; the top ten hold approximately 5%. The specimen sequenced was PBMCs or T cells enriched from blood (not recorded which). The origin of the receptors is a man aged 35 to 55 who had been exposed to COVID-19. Each CDR3 is given with its conserved first and last residue. Each record gives: J gene, clone size, V gene, D gene, CDR3 protein, CDR3 DNA. A D gene is named only where the DNA matches it firmly. Expanded clones are given a class, and other clones once, few, many or no size at all.

TRBJ1-6	.	TRBV5-1	TRBD1	CASSVTGDYNSPLHF	TGCGCCAGCAGCGTCACAGGGGACTATAATTCACCCCTCCACTTT
TRBJ2-1	.	TRBV20-1	TRBD2	CSAGETSRQFF	TGCAGTGCTGGCGAGACTAGCAGGCAGTTCTTC
TRBJ2-2	.	TRBV5-4	.	CASSVPDRNTGELFF	TGTGCCAGCAGCGTTCCTGACAGGAACACCGGGGAGCTGTTTTTT
TRBJ1-6	.	TRBV12-3/TRBV12-4	.	CASSLRRSPLHF	TGTGCCAGCAGTTTGAGGCGTTCACCCCTCCACTTT
TRBJ2-1	once	TRBV28	.	CASSFPRVDNEQFF	TGTGCCAGCAGTTTCCCGAGGGTTGACAATGAGCAGTTCTTC
TRBJ1-5	once	TRBV4-1	TRBD1	CASSQLPTGGSNQPQHF	TGCGCCAGCAGTCAATTGCCGACAGGGGGTAGCAATCAGCCCCAGCATTTT
TRBJ2-1	.	TRBV11-3	.	CASSSRTQPNEQFF	TGTGCCAGCAGCTCCCGGACTCAACCCAATGAGCAGTTCTTC
TRBJ1-5	.	TRBV2	.	CASRRDSRPQHF	TGTGCCAGCCGACGGGACTCACGGCCCCAGCATTTT
TRBJ2-2	few	TRBV6-4	.	CATGMGPITGELFF	TGTGCCACCGGTATGGGGCCCATTACCGGGGAGCTGTTTTTT
TRBJ2-2	.	TRBV3-1/TRBV3-2	.	CASSQDGLTGELFF	TGTGCCAGCAGCCAGGATGGACTAACCGGGGAGCTGTTTTTT
TRBJ2-3	.	TRBV7-8	.	CASSLASPGTSTDTQYF	TGTGCCAGCAGCTTAGCATCGCCGGGAACTAGCACAGATACGCAGTATTTT
TRBJ2-7	.	TRBV30	.	CAWGGPGNYEQYF	TGTGCCTGGGGAGGGCCGGGTAATTACGAGCAGTACTTC
TRBJ2-3	.	TRBV3-1/TRBV3-2	.	CASSQGSVRDTQYF	TGTGCCAGCAGCCAAGGGTCGGTCAGGGATACGCAGTATTTT
TRBJ1-2	.	TRBV2	TRBD1	CASSDARTGGYTF	TGTGCCAGCAGTGATGCGAGGACAGGTGGCTACACCTTC
TRBJ2-7	.	TRBV7-2	.	CASSLGLANYEQYF	TGTGCCAGCAGCTTAGGACTCGCCAACTACGAGCAGTACTTC
TRBJ2-5	.	TRBV6-5	.	CATPSVRSGTQYF	TGTGCCACCCCCTCGGTCCGGTCCGGGACCCAGTACTTC
TRBJ2-1	.	TRBV14	.	CASSRTTSSNYNEQFF	TGTGCCAGCAGCCGGACTACTAGCTCAAACTACAATGAGCAGTTCTTC
TRBJ2-1	.	TRBV11-2	TRBD2	CASSYPAGGPHNEQFF	TGTGCCAGCAGCTACCCAGCGGGAGGGCCCCACAATGAGCAGTTCTTC
TRBJ1-5	.	TRBV6-5	TRBD1	CASSIRTGVGQPQHF	TGTGCCAGCAGTATAAGGACAGGGGTTGGACAGCCCCAGCATTTT
TRBJ2-2	once	TRBV5-1	.	CASSVTGTGELFF	TGCGCCAGCAGCGTGACAGGCACCGGGGAGCTGTTTTTT
TRBJ2-1	.	TRBV18	TRBD1	CASSPLDRGGAMAGIYNEQFF	TGTGCCAGCTCACCACTGGACAGGGGAGGGGCCATGGCTGGGATATACAATGAGCAGTTCTTC
TRBJ1-5	.	TRBV5-1	TRBD1	CASSLGTGGGNQPQHF	TGCGCCAGCAGCTTGGGGACAGGGGGTGGCAATCAGCCCCAGCATTTT
TRBJ2-7	.	TRBV10-1	.	CASSAGSSYEQYF	TGCGCCAGCAGTGCAGGGTCCTCCTACGAGCAGTACTTC
TRBJ1-2	.	TRBV5-1	TRBD1	CASSLDRDHGYTF	TGCGCCAGCAGCTTAGACAGGGACCATGGCTACACCTTC
TRBJ2-1	.	TRBV14	.	CASSQDKGFNTGNEQFF	TGTGCCAGCAGCCAAGATAAGGGGTTTAATACGGGCAATGAGCAGTTCTTC
TRBJ2-7	once	TRBV29-1	.	CSVDSAREEGAEQYF	TGCAGCGTTGATTCGGCGCGGGAAGAGGGGGCCGAGCAGTACTTC
TRBJ2-1	.	TRBV6-1	.	CASSEVFPGYEQFF	TGTGCCAGCAGTGAAGTTTTCCCGGGGTATGAGCAGTTCTTC
TRBJ2-7	.	TRBV6-1	.	CASSRPGAYEQYF	TGTGCCAGCAGTCGCCCGGGAGCCTACGAGCAGTACTTC
TRBJ1-1	.	TRBV30	.	CAWSILAYGNTEAFF	TGTGCCTGGAGTATCTTAGCCTATGGGAACACTGAAGCTTTCTTT
TRBJ2-2	.	TRBV30	TRBD2	CAWKLAGNTGELFF	TGTGCCTGGAAACTAGCGGGGAACACCGGGGAGCTGTTTTTT
TRBJ1-1	.	TRBV5-1	.	CASSLGSTRGNTEAFF	TGCGCCAGCAGCTTGGGGTCAACTCGAGGTAACACTGAAGCTTTCTTT
TRBJ2-5	.	TRBV24-1	TRBD1	CATSDPGQGAETQYF	TGTGCCACCAGTGATCCGGGACAGGGGGCAGAGACCCAGTACTTC
TRBJ2-7	.	TRBV9	TRBD2	CASNSWGLAGVSREQYF	TGTGCCAGCAACTCTTGGGGACTAGCGGGAGTGAGTCGCGAGCAGTACTTC
TRBJ2-1	.	TRBV5-4	.	CASRTQLGNEQFF	TGTGCCAGCAGGACTCAGTTGGGCAATGAGCAGTTCTTC
TRBJ2-1	.	TRBV19	.	CASSMTAGIVDEQFF	TGTGCCAGTAGTATGACGGCGGGCATTGTCGATGAGCAGTTCTTC
TRBJ1-6	.	TRBV11-2	.	CASSSAGSSYNSPLHF	TGTGCCAGCAGCTCCGCAGGTTCCTCCTATAATTCACCCCTCCACTTT
TRBJ1-2	.	TRBV6-2/TRBV6-3	.	CASSRGEGEWYGYTF	TGTGCCAGCAGCCGCGGGGAGGGCGAGTGGTATGGCTACACCTTC
TRBJ2-7	.	TRBV15	TRBD2	CATSRGKSGRAIEQYF	TGTGCCACCAGCAGAGGGAAAAGCGGGAGGGCCATTGAGCAGTACTTC